The 16 T cell receptor beta chains given below trace back to one sample, sequenced in a study of technical replicates of blood from a few donors. The table came from immunoSEQ multiplex PCR; TCRdb's copy has only in-frame clones and leaves some out. Of more than 65,000 clones listed, roughly 96% were seen once; the top ten hold about 0.31%. The sample was T cells isolated from PBMCs. The receptors were sampled from a human donor in good health.

The rearrangement uses TRBV18 and TRBJ2-7; 7 bases agree with TRBD1. J lost 0 bases, V lost 4 bases, and 6 bases had no gene match. Germline loops: CDR1 KGHSH, CDR2 LQKENI. The CDR3 extends over 15 amino acids. This CDR3 reads CASSRTGVPSYEQYF. CDR3 bases: TGTGCCAGCTCACGAACAGGGGTCCCCTCCTACGAGCAGTACTTC.

The rearrangement uses TRBV29-1 and TRBJ2-7, with 13 positions matching TRBD2. CDR3 size: 13 residues. In germline, CDR1 is SQVTM, CDR2 ANQGSEA. Unmatched junction bases numbered 6, after V lost 8 bases and J lost 5 bases. The CDR3 DNA follows: TGCAGCTCCAGACTAGCGGGAGGACACGAGCAGTACTTC. Translated: CSSRLAGGHEQYF.

This chain joins TRBV25-1 and TRBJ1-1; possible D gene TRBD1, 6 bases. Germline V gene sequence: CDR1 MGHDK, CDR2 SYGVNS. The CDR3 covers 13 residues. V lost 8 bases to trimming and J lost 1 base, with 11 bases between them. This CDR3 reads CASVRGGNTEAFF. CDR3 nucleotides: TGTGCCAGCGTAAGAGGGGGGAACACTGAAGCTTTCTTT.

J is TRBJ2-3 and V is TRBV11-3, with 8 bases that match TRBD2. V shed 0 bases, J shed 4 bases, and the junction held 9 bases outside the gene matches. Germline-derived CDR1 and CDR2 are SGHNT and YENEEA. The CDR3 consists of 17 residues. The CDR3 region has the DNA TGTGCCAGCAGCTTAGATGGGTCCGGGAGGGCCGCAGATACGCAGTATTTT. Translated: CASSLDGSGRAADTQYF.

The chain has TRBV30 and TRBJ2-1; 10 positions agree with TRBD2. Germline CDR1 and CDR2: GTSNPN and SVGIG (reference sequence). V lost 0 bases to trimming and J lost 13 bases; unmatched junction nucleotides: 12. The CDR3 contains 15 residues. This CDR3 reads CAWSVTGLARSDQFF. DNA of the CDR3: TGTGCCTGGAGTGTAACGGGACTAGCGAGGAGTGATCAGTTCTTC.

This rearrangement joins TRBV28 to TRBJ2-3; a weak D match, TRBD1 (6 bases). Looked up from germline, CDR1 is MDHEN and CDR2 is SYDVKM. Trimming stripped 6 bases from V and 4 bases from J, with 17 bases between. This CDR3 has 15 residues. In DNA, the CDR3 is TGTGCCAGCAGCAAATTGCTGGGGGCGTCAGATACGCAGTATTTT. Translating it yields CASSKLLGASDTQYF.

The CDR3: CASSQERQGANYGYTF. CDR3 in DNA: TGTGCCAGCAGCCAAGAGAGACAGGGGGCTAACTATGGCTACACCTTC. The rearrangement uses TRBV4-2 and TRBJ1-2, with 9 positions matching TRBD1. Germline V lookup: CDR1 LGHNA, CDR2 YNFKEQ. The junction had 2 bases not matched to a gene; V was cut back by 0 bases and J by 0 bases. This CDR3 is 16 amino acids long.

J is TRBJ1-2 and V is TRBV6-5; D remains unclear. The CDR3 has 16 residues. With 4 bases removed from V and 1 base from J, the gap between germline ends came to 16 bases. Germline CDR1 is MNHEY and CDR2 is SVGAGI. CDR3 in DNA: TGTGCCAGCAGTTTAGTAGCAAGGACTCGTAACTATGGCTACACCTTC. Its protein is CASSLVARTRNYGYTF.

The J gene is TRBJ2-3, the V gene TRBV29-1; 16 bases line up with TRBD2. There are 18 residues in the CDR3. Germline V gene data show CDR1 as SQVTM and CDR2 as ANQGSEA. V lost 7 bases and J lost 2; bases outside the gene matches: 12. The CDR3 DNA sequence: TGCAGCGGGGAGGGACTAGCGGGAGGGCCCTCTCACACAGATACGCAGTATTTT. It specifies CSGEGLAGGPSHTDTQYF.

The chain joins TRBV5-1 to TRBJ2-7, with TRBD1 matching over 9 bases. The CDR3 sequence is 16 residues long. Looked up from germline, CDR1 is SGHRS and CDR2 is YFSETQ. Trimming took 5 bases from V and 1 from J; bases not matched to a gene: 10. The CDR3 region has the DNA TGCGCCAGCAGACCCACCGGGACAGGGTATTCCTACGAGCAGTACTTC. Amino acids: CASRPTGTGYSYEQYF. Full variable domain (remainder filled in from reference TRBV5-1 and TRBJ2-7): KAGVTQTPRYLIKTRGQQVTLSCSPISGHRSVSWYQQTPGQGLQFLFEYFSETQRNKGNFPGRFSGRQFSNSRSEMNVSTLELGDSALYLCASRPTGTGYSYEQYFGPGTRLTVT.

The chain links TRBV30 to TRBJ2-7; 11 bases match TRBD1. V shed 2 bases and J 5 bases; nucleotides not matched to a gene: 2. Germline V CDR1 and CDR2: GTSNPN, SVGIG (reference sequence). This CDR3 contains 13 residues. The CDR3 loop is CAWSPGQGDEQYF. CDR3 in DNA: TGTGCCTGGAGTCCGGGACAGGGGGACGAGCAGTACTTC.

This sequence joins TRBV5-6 and TRBJ1-1; the match to TRBD1 covers 8 bases. The V segment lost 0 bases and the J segment 7 bases; nucleotides outside the gene matches: 2. This CDR3 contains 13 residues. The germline V gene encodes CDR1 SGHDT and CDR2 YYEEEE. The DNA of the CDR3 is TGTGCCAGCAGCTTGGCAGGGGGCTTTGAAGCTTTCTTT. Translating it yields CASSLAGGFEAFF.

The chain links TRBV7-9 to TRBJ2-7; 7 bases are a match to TRBD2. The V segment lost 6 bases and the J segment 0 bases; nucleotides outside the gene matches: 2. The CDR3 contains 13 residues. Germline-derived CDR1 and CDR2 are SEHNR and FQNEAQ (reference sequence). The CDR3 DNA is TGTGCCAGCAGTGGGGGGGGCTCCTACGAGCAGTACTTC. Protein product: CASSGGGSYEQYF.

V is TRBV9 and J is TRBJ1-1, with D tentatively TRBD1 (6 bases). Deletions cut 5 bases from V and 0 bases from J, with 17 bases between. The CDR3 is made up of 16 amino acids. Germline CDR1 and CDR2: SGDLS and YYNGEE. The CDR3 loop is CASSEGGGVMNTEAFF. The CDR3 bases are TGTGCCAGCAGTGAGGGGGGGGGCGTAATGAACACTGAAGCTTTCTTT.

The chain couples TRBV7-2 to TRBJ2-7; possibly TRBD2 for D (5 bases). This CDR3 has 15 amino acids. The V and J ends lost 7 bases and 2 bases respectively, with 18 bases between them. Germline loops: CDR1 SGHTA, CDR2 FQGNSA. The CDR3 DNA is TGTGCCAGCAACCCCTCCGGAGGACCAACCTACGAGCAGTACTTC. Translated: CASNPSGGPTYEQYF. Full variable domain (rest looked up from reference TRBV7-2 and TRBJ2-7): GAGVSQSPSNKVTEKGKDVELRCDPISGHTALYWYRQSLGQGLEFLIYFQGNSAPDKSGLPSDRFSAERTGGSVSTLTIQRTQQEDSAVYLCASNPSGGPTYEQYFGPGTRLTVT.

CDR3 residues: CASSLEASGYSYEQYF. The CDR3 DNA is TGTGCCAGCAGCTTAGAGGCTAGCGGTTACTCCTACGAGCAGTACTTC. The V call is TRBV7-2, the J call TRBJ2-7; 7 bases are a match to TRBD2. J lost 0 bases, V lost 1 base, and 6 bases had no gene match. The CDR3 is 16 residues long. Per the germline V gene, CDR1 is SGHTA and CDR2 is FQGNSA.